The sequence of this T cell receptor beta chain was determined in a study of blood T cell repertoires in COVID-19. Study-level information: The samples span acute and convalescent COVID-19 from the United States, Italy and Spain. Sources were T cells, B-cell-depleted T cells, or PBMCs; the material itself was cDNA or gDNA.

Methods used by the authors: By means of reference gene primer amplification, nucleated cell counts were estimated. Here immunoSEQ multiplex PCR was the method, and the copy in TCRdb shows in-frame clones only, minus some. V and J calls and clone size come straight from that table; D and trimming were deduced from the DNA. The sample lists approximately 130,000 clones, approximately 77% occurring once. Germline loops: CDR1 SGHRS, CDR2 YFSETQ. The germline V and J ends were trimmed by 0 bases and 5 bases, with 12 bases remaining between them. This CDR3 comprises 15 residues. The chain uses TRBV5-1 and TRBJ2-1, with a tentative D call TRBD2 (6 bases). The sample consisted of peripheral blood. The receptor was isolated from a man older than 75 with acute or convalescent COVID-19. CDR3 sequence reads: CASSLVRGTNNEQFF. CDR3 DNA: TGCGCCAGCAGCTTGGTCCGGGGGACGAACAATGAGCAGTTCTTC.